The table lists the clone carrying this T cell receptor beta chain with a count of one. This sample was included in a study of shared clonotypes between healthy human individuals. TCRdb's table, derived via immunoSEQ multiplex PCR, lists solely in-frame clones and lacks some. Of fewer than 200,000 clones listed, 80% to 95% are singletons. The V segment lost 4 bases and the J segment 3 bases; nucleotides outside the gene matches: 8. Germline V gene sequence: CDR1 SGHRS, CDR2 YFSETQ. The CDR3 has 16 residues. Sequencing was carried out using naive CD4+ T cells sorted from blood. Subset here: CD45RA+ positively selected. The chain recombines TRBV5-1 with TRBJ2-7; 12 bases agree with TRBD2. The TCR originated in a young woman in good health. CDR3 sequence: CASSPPGLAGFYEQYF. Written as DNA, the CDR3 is TGCGCCAGCAGCCCACCCGGACTAGCGGGATTCTACGAGCAGTACTTC.